What follows describes a single TCR beta chain. The antigen remains unidentified. Likely a read error: the CDR3 ends without its conserved phenylalanine or tryptophan. Patients chosen for sequencing had shown CD8+CD57+ cell expansion by flow cytometry. No therapy was given to patients before blood sampling. For CDR3 and TCR beta VDJ profiling, genomic DNA was the template used. TCRdb redid the calling of the reads with MiXCR, one entry per CDR3 protein. Counted here are just over 450,000 distinct CDR3 sequences, under 40% occurring once; the ten biggest clones make up roughly 0.8%. This specimen belongs to a study of CD8+CD57+ T cells in acquired aplastic anemia. Whole-study findings and limits: The same twenty-nine CD8+ CDR3 sequences occurred in patients and in controls.

This CDR3 has 12 residues. V lost 5 bases to trimming and J lost 6 bases, with 11 bases between them. Germline loops: CDR1 SGHAT, CDR2 FQNNGV. The sequenced sample was sorted CD4+, CD8+, or CD8+CD57+ T cells (not recorded which) from PBMCs. The chain uses TRBV11-2 and TRBJ2-7; TRBD1 might be the D (5 bases). The origin of this receptor is a human donor with aplastic anemia. The CDR3: CASSIRAGEQYL. The CDR3 nucleotides read TGTGCCAGCAGCATCAGGGCCGGCGAGCAGTACCTC.